The entry that follows covers one T cell receptor (beta chain) sequence. TCRdb's table, derived via immunoSEQ multiplex PCR, lists solely in-frame clones and lacks some. The data show about 320,000 clones, with roughly 87% seen just once and approximately 5% held by the top ten. Germline V lookup: CDR1 SGHRS, CDR2 YFSETQ. Unmatched junction bases numbered 8, after V lost 7 bases and J lost 3 bases. This CDR3 has 15 residues. These data originate in a study of blood T cell repertoires in COVID-19. The sequence derives from a woman in her thirties who had recovered from COVID-19. The sequencing input was PBMCs or T cells enriched from blood (not recorded which). The chain links TRBV5-1 to TRBJ1-4; 8 bases line up with TRBD1. The CDR3 spells CASSGQGASNEKLFF. CDR3 in DNA: TGCGCCAGCTCGGGCCAGGGGGCTTCTAATGAAAAACTGTTTTTT.